This record concerns one T cell receptor (beta chain) sequence. The target antigen is unknown. Trimming stripped 3 bases from V and 3 bases from J, with 11 bases between. Germline assignment: CDR1 SGHKS and CDR2 YYEKEE (reference sequence). This CDR3 has 14 amino acids. The sample belongs to a study of CD8 T cells in ankylosing spondylitis. Study-level points and caveats: From matched ankylosing spondylitis synovial fluid, disease-linked clones were reportedly recovered at significantly enriched levels. Earlier literature documents some of the motif variants in reactive arthritis synovial fluid and blood. Seemingly distinctive of ankylosing spondylitis blood was a TCR beta motif formed by eight highly homologous variants.

TCRdb re-called the 5' RACE reads through MiXCR, storing one row per CDR3 protein. The sample carries approximately 340,000 distinct CDR3 sequences, 14% to 15% recorded once. Sequencing was done on a sample of blood, either unsorted or a sorted T cell fraction (not recorded which). The TCR was taken from a male donor with ankylosing spondylitis or in good health (not recorded which). The chain links TRBV5-5 to TRBJ2-3; D call uncertain. The CDR3 region is CASSWTQLTDTQYF. CDR3 DNA sequence: TGTGCCAGCAGCTGGACCCAACTAACAGATACGCAGTATTTT.